This TCR beta chain was found in a study of CD8 T cells in Susac syndrome. Study context: Among the Susac syndrome patients sequenced, five or six had active disease and fewer than 10 were in remission.

This CDR3 is 15 amino acids long. V was shortened by 4 bases and J by 2 bases, with 14 bases between the two germline ends. Germline values: CDR1 LGHDT, CDR2 YNNKEL (reference sequence). An amount of RNA that ranged from roughly 0.5 to 1 ug was reverse transcribed with random hexamers. A multiplex approach, immunoSEQ multiplex PCR, amplified TCR beta CDR3 across 54 Vbeta and 13 Jbeta. Each CDR3 protein gets one entry after TCRdb re-called the immunoSEQ multiplex PCR reads with MiXCR. This sample has 150,000 to 200,000 distinct CDR3 sequences; around 95% occur once, and the top ten carry roughly 0.093%. The study sequenced TCR beta in blood CD8+ and CD4+ T cells. The CD8+ and CD4+ T cells were isolated magnetically using a negative isolation approach, whereas the TEMRA cells were enriched by FACS.

The chain joins TRBV3-1 to TRBJ1-2; D gene unclear. The sequencing input was CD4+ T cells from PBMCs. This clonotype originated in a human donor with Susac syndrome. The CDR3 DNA sequence: TGTGCCAGCAGCCCCGCGTTAAGTGTCAACTATGGCTACACCTTC. It specifies CASSPALSVNYGYTF. The full variable domain, in which reference TRBV3-1 and TRBJ1-2 provide the parts outside the CDR3, is DTAVSQTPKYLVTQMGNDKSIKCEQNLGHDTMYWYKQDSKKFLKIMFSYNNKELIINETVPNRFSPKSPDKAHLNLHINSLELGDSAVYFCASSPALSVNYGYTFGSGTRLTVV.